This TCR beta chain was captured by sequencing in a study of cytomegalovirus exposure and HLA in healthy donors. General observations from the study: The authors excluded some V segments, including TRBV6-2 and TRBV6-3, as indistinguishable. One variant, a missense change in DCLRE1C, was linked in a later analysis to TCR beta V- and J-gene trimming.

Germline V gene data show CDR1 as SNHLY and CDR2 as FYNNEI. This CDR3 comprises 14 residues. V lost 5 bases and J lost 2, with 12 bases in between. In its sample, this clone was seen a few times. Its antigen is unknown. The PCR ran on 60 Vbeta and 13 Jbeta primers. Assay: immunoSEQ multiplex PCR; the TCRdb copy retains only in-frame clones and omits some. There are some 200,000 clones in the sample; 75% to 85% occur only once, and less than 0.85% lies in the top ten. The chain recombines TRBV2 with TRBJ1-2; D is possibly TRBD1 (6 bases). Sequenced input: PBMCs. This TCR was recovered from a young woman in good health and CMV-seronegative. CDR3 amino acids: CASSSQGKNYGYTF. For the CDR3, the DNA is TGTGCCAGCAGTAGTCAGGGGAAAAACTATGGCTACACCTTC.